What follows describes a single T cell receptor (beta chain). Antigen: not known. The PCR made use of 60 Vbeta and 13 Jbeta primers. TCRdb's copy holds only in-frame clones and misses some; the assay was immunoSEQ multiplex PCR. The sample includes about 57,000 clones, around 83% seen only once; the top ten take 4.3%. The data derive from a study of cytomegalovirus exposure and HLA in healthy donors. Study-wide context: Around 80 million unique TCRs from HLA-typed donors were held in an early data release. General observations from the study: TCR beta chain V- and J-gene trimming was linked, in a later analysis, to a missense variant in DCLRE1C. Across donors, presence/absence analyses took sequencing depth to be roughly uniform. Links to common viral pathogens appeared, in a later analysis, for several of the most significant clusters.

The CDR3 totals 16 residues. CDR1 is SEHNR and CDR2 is FQNEAQ in the germline V gene (reference sequence). With 4 bases clipped from V and 0 bases from J, the junction kept 5 bases outside the gene matches. The sample taken for sequencing was PBMCs. V is TRBV7-9 and J is TRBJ1-3; 8 positions agree with TRBD1. The source of this sequence is a man under 40 in good health and CMV-seronegative. CDR3 nucleotides: TGTGCCAGCAGCTGGGGACAGGCCTTCTCTGGAAACACCATATATTTT. Translating gives CASSWGQAFSGNTIYF.